Below are 27 T cell receptor beta chains sequenced from a single sample in a study of beta chain features in type 1 diabetes. Whole-study findings and limits: People with Type 1 diabetes carried modestly yet significantly shorter TCRB CDR3s in all four CD4+ subsets.

The authors reverse transcribed all of the isolated RNA, so sequencing captured expressed TCRB transcripts. Here immunoSEQ multiplex PCR was the method, and the copy in TCRdb shows in-frame clones only, minus some. In the table there are about 150,000 clones, 10% of which are singletons. These receptors lack a known antigen. The source material was central memory CD4+ T cells from blood. The receptors here all came from a man aged 25 to 45 with type 1 diabetes.

The chain employs TRBV5-1 and TRBJ2-5, with 8 bases lining up with TRBD1. Germline CDR1 reads SGHRS; CDR2 reads YFSETQ. V lost 0 bases to trimming and J lost 7 bases; unmatched junction nucleotides: 2. This CDR3 region has 13 residues. The CDR3 DNA is TGCGCCAGCAGCTTGGGACAGGGGAGGACCCAGTACTTC. Translated, it gives CASSLGQGRTQYF.

This chain uses TRBV7-2 with TRBJ2-7, with 7 bases lining up with TRBD1. The V segment lost 7 bases and the J segment 1 base; nucleotides outside the gene matches: 7. The CDR3 extends over 14 amino acids. CDR1 and CDR2 from the germline V gene are SGHTA and FQGNSA. In DNA, the CDR3 is TGTGCCAGCAAACAGGGGCTGTCATCCTACGAGCAGTACTTC. Translation: CASKQGLSSYEQYF.

This clone has just a few counts. The chain links TRBV6-4 to TRBJ2-2; 10 bases line up with TRBD2. J was trimmed by 6 bases and V by 5 bases; bases with no gene match: 3. Germline CDR1 reads MRHNA; CDR2 reads SNTAGT. CDR3 length equals 14 residues. CDR3 amino acids: CASSRLAGAGELFF. In DNA, the CDR3 is TGTGCCAGCAGTCGACTAGCGGGTGCCGGGGAGCTGTTTTTT.

J is TRBJ2-7 and V is TRBV5-1; D unresolved. The CDR3 consists of 13 residues. V was trimmed by 1 base and J by 1 base, leaving 6 bases between them. In germline, CDR1 is SGHRS, CDR2 YFSETQ. The CDR3 nucleotides are TGCGCCAGCAGCTTGAGCGAATCCTACGAGCAGTACTTC. Its protein is CASSLSESYEQYF.

A few counts support this clone. The chain uses TRBV30 and TRBJ2-7; no reliable D call. The germline V gene has CDR1 GTSNPN and CDR2 SVGIG (reference sequence). V was shortened by 3 bases and J by 2 bases, with 11 bases between the two germline ends. The CDR3 runs 13 residues. CDR3 residues: CAWSLTRTYEQYF. The CDR3, as DNA: TGTGCCTGGAGCCTGACTCGGACCTACGAGCAGTACTTC.

This clone was seen a handful of times. This chain joins TRBV25-1 and TRBJ2-5; D perhaps matches TRBD2 (5 bases). V shed 8 bases and J shed 2 bases, with 12 bases lying between them. Germline CDR1 and CDR2: MGHDK and SYGVNS. The CDR3 is 13 residues long. The CDR3 DNA is TGTGCCAGCGCCACTGGAGGACAAGAGACCCAGTACTTC. Translation: CASATGGQETQYF.

This clone was counted a few times. The chain has TRBV7-8 and TRBJ2-7; 12 nucleotides match TRBD2. V lost 3 bases and J lost 4; bases outside the gene matches: 7. Germline values: CDR1 SGHVS, CDR2 FQNEAQ. This CDR3 is 16 amino acids long. The CDR3 spells CASSFLTSGSLYEQYF. The CDR3 bases are TGTGCCAGCAGCTTCCTGACTAGCGGGAGTCTTTACGAGCAGTACTTC.

This clone turned up a few times. The rearrangement joins TRBV29-1 to TRBJ1-5; D might be TRBD1 (6 bases). The CDR3 loop spans 12 amino acids. Deletions cut 3 bases from V and 11 bases from J, with 14 bases between. Looked up from germline, CDR1 is SQVTM and CDR2 is ANQGSEA. CDR3 sequence: CSVEAKGDAQHF. For the CDR3, the DNA is TGCAGCGTTGAGGCCAAGGGGGACGCCCAGCATTTT.

This clone was counted a few times. The rearrangement links TRBV5-4 to TRBJ2-1; 8 bases agree with TRBD1. Trimming removed 3 bases from V and 2 bases from J; junction bases left unmatched: 4. The CDR3 runs to 15 residues. Germline assignment: CDR1 SGHNT and CDR2 YYREEE (reference sequence). The CDR3 region has the DNA TGTGCCAGCAGCTCACCGGGACAGGCCTACAATGAGCAGTTCTTC. Translation gives CASSSPGQAYNEQFF.

The chain couples TRBV11-2 to TRBJ2-1, with TRBD1 as a possible D gene (6 bases). Trimming stripped 5 bases from V and 10 bases from J, with 15 bases between. Germline values: CDR1 SGHAT, CDR2 FQNNGV. This CDR3 has 13 residues. The CDR3 protein is CASSQTDGQEQFF. As DNA, the CDR3 is TGTGCCAGCAGCCAAACGGACGGACAGGAGCAGTTCTTC.

This clone was observed a few times. The DNA is omitted, as the CDR3 cannot be located on it reliably, and the CDR3 follows TCRdb's listing. This chain links TRBV5-4 with TRBJ2-1; TRBD1 is taken as the D call from the table, unchecked against the DNA. The CDR3 spans 15 amino acids, including both terminal residues. Germline CDR1 SGHNT, CDR2 YYREEE (reference sequence). CDR3 amino acids: CASSLDRVGEGTGFF.

This clone was seen only a few times. The chain joins TRBV7-8 to TRBJ1-2; no clear D gene. Trimming pared 3 bases from V and 2 bases from J, leaving 10 bases between. The CDR3 is 14 residues long. Per the germline V gene, CDR1 is SGHVS and CDR2 is FQNEAQ. The CDR3 protein is CASSFQAENYGYTF. Here the CDR3 DNA reads TGTGCCAGCAGCTTCCAAGCGGAAAACTATGGCTACACCTTC.

The table lists this clone with a few counts. The rearrangement joins TRBV5-1 to TRBJ1-5; 8 nucleotides align to TRBD1. The CDR3 is 14 residues long. Germline CDR1 and CDR2: SGHRS and YFSETQ. With 2 bases clipped from V and 3 bases from J, the junction kept 1 base outside the gene matches. CDR3: CASSLQGDNQPQHF. CDR3 DNA: TGCGCCAGCAGCTTACAGGGGGACAATCAGCCCCAGCATTTT.

The rearrangement uses TRBV7-8 and TRBJ2-1, with 8 bases fitting TRBD1. This CDR3 has 14 amino acids. Unmatched junction bases numbered 4, after V lost 0 bases and J lost 9 bases. Per germline, CDR1 SGHVS and CDR2 FQNEAQ. This chain's CDR3 is CASSLARGLVEQFF. DNA for the CDR3: TGTGCCAGCAGCTTAGCCAGGGGGCTGGTTGAGCAGTTCTTC.

This clone was detected a few times. The rearrangement joins TRBV5-4 to TRBJ2-7; 8 bases fit TRBD1. Trimming at V came to 0 bases and at J to 5 bases, leaving 4 bases not matched to a gene. The germline V gene has CDR1 SGHNT and CDR2 YYREEE (reference sequence). There are 14 residues in the CDR3. CDR3 region: CASSLDQGAHEQYF. The CDR3, as DNA: TGTGCCAGCAGCTTGGACCAGGGGGCCCACGAGCAGTACTTC. Based on the CDR3 plus reference TRBV5-4 and TRBJ2-7, the full variable domain is ETGVTQSPTHLIKTRGQQVTLRCSSQSGHNTVSWYQQALGQGPQFIFQYYREEENGRGNFPPRFSGLQFPNYSSELNVNALELDDSALYLCASSLDQGAHEQYFGPGTRLTVT.

The J gene is TRBJ2-1, the V gene TRBV5-4; unclear D gene. Germline-derived CDR1 and CDR2 are SGHNT and YYREEE (reference sequence). The ends were cut back, 3 bases at V and 6 bases at J, with 10 bases in the middle. The CDR3 is 13 residues long. CDR3 sequence reads: CASSSEPSNEQFF. CDR3 bases: TGTGCCAGCAGCTCCGAACCTAGCAATGAGCAGTTCTTC.

The chain has TRBV14 and TRBJ2-2; D ambiguous. Germline V gene lookup returns CDR1 SGHDN and CDR2 FVKESK. V lost 1 base and J 4 bases, leaving 7 bases between the germline ends. This CDR3 region has 14 residues. CDR3 sequence reads: CASSQVSGTGELFF. The CDR3 nucleotides read TGTGCCAGCAGCCAAGTCTCGGGCACCGGGGAGCTGTTTTTT.

This clone has more than one count but fewer than ten. This sequence joins TRBV29-1 and TRBJ2-7, with D hard to call. The CDR3 spans 13 residues. The V and J ends lost 3 bases and 6 bases respectively, with 15 bases between them. Germline CDR1 and CDR2: SQVTM and ANQGSEA. This chain's CDR3 is CSVDSQHSGEQYF. The CDR3 nucleotides read TGCAGCGTTGATTCACAACACTCGGGCGAGCAGTACTTC.

The table lists this clone with a few counts. This chain links TRBV5-1 with TRBJ2-1, with D unresolved. Germline values: CDR1 SGHRS, CDR2 YFSETQ. V dropped 0 bases and J dropped 6 bases, with 7 bases sitting between them. The CDR3 extends over 13 amino acids. This CDR3 is CASSLAYVNEQFF. The DNA for the CDR3 is TGCGCCAGCAGCTTGGCCTATGTCAATGAGCAGTTCTTC.

This clone was seen more than once but under ten times. Other nucleotide sequences from this sample produce the same CDR3. The rearrangement links TRBV7-6 to TRBJ1-1; D gene ambiguous. Germline V gives CDR1 SGHVS, CDR2 FNYEAQ. V was pared by 1 base and J by 2 bases, with 8 bases between. CDR3 length: 14 amino acids. CDR3 sequence (DNA): TGTGCCAGCAGCTTAGGCCCGGGAAACACTGAAGCTTTCTTT. Translation gives CASSLGPGNTEAFF.

The chain recombines TRBV27 with TRBJ2-7; 12 positions agree with TRBD2. Germline assignment: CDR1 MNHEY and CDR2 SMNVEV (reference sequence). The trim removed 5 bases at V and 1 base at J, leaving 9 bases unmatched. CDR3 size: 17 residues. CDR3 region: CASSPRTSGIGSYEQYF. In DNA form, the CDR3 reads TGTGCCAGCAGTCCAAGGACTAGCGGGATCGGTTCCTACGAGCAGTACTTC.

This clone was detected a few times. Additional DNA sequences in this sample encode the identical CDR3. The genes are TRBV2 and TRBJ1-2; D not resolved. The CDR3 loop spans 12 amino acids. Germline loops: CDR1 SNHLY, CDR2 FYNNEI. With 3 bases removed from V and 2 bases from J, the gap between germline ends came to 4 bases. The DNA of the CDR3 is TGTGCCAGCAGTGACAGAAACTATGGCTACACCTTC. This translates into CASSDRNYGYTF.

This clone was detected a few times. The chain joins TRBV5-5 to TRBJ2-7; D may be TRBD2 (5 bases). V was pared by 5 bases and J by 4 bases, with 16 bases between. CDR3 length: 14 amino acids. Per the germline V gene, CDR1 is SGHKS and CDR2 is YYEKEE (reference sequence). The CDR3 is CASSSGLEPYEQYF. As DNA, the CDR3 is TGTGCCAGCAGTTCCGGACTTGAGCCGTACGAGCAGTACTTC.

This clone was observed a few times. The chain recombines TRBV5-4 with TRBJ2-5; 9 bases align to TRBD1. Germline CDR1 and CDR2: SGHNT and YYREEE (reference sequence). The CDR3 length is 15 residues. V was clipped by 5 bases and J by 0 bases; unmatched bases: 5. The CDR3 nucleotides are TGTGCCAGCAGTGCCGGGACAGGGAACCAAGAGACCCAGTACTTC. Its translation is CASSAGTGNQETQYF.

The chain recombines TRBV4-3 with TRBJ2-1, with 11 bases aligning to TRBD2. Germline trimming cut 1 base from V and 5 bases from J; bases unmatched to any gene: 4. Germline V lookup: CDR1 LGHNA, CDR2 YSLEER. The CDR3 length is 16 residues. In DNA form, the CDR3 reads TGCGCCAGCAGCCAAGGTACTAGCGGGAGACACAATGAGCAGTTCTTC. Protein sequence: CASSQGTSGRHNEQFF.

As DNA, the CDR3 is TGTGCCAGCAGCCAAGGGACTAGCCGTACCGGGGAGCTGTTTTTT. This sequence encodes CASSQGTSRTGELFF. The chain carries TRBV4-2 and TRBJ2-2; 8 bases map to TRBD2. Germline V CDR1 and CDR2: LGHNA, YNFKEQ. The CDR3 loop spans 15 amino acids. V gave up 1 base and J gave up 5 bases; unmatched junction bases: 3.

This clone has a handful of counts. The V and J genes are TRBV7-3 and TRBJ2-7; TRBD2 agrees at 7 bases. The CDR3 consists of 15 residues. J was trimmed by 2 bases and V by 1 base; bases with no gene match: 5. The germline V gene encodes CDR1 SGHTA and CDR2 FQGTGA. In DNA form, the CDR3 reads TGTGCCAGCAGCTTAAAAAGCGGGGCTACCTACGAGCAGTACTTC. Protein: CASSLKSGATYEQYF.